One sample yielded the 8 T cell receptor beta chains listed below, sequenced in a study of CD8+CD57+ T cells in acquired aplastic anemia (dated by TCRdb to the late 2010s). The listed sequencing device is Illumina HiSeq 2000. TCR beta VDJ combination and CDR3 sequence profiling used genomic DNA as the template. TCRdb's own reprocessing of the public reads used fastp at Q25 and MiXCR and kept productive beta chains. Rows with a matching CDR3 protein are joined into one entry that keeps the most common DNA and genes. The sample has about 130,000 distinct CDR3 sequences on record, around 50% of them singletons. The ten largest clones capture about 2.5% of the sample. Sequencing was carried out using sorted CD4+, CD8+, or CD8+CD57+ T cells (not recorded which) from PBMCs. The receptors derive from a human donor in good health, serving as a control.

The J gene is TRBJ2-7, the V gene TRBV19; D uncertain. Germline V lookup: CDR1 LNHDA, CDR2 SQIVND (reference sequence). This CDR3 is 13 amino acids long. The ends were cut back, 3 bases at V and 6 bases at J, with 12 bases in the middle. The CDR3 sequence is CASSIGPAGEQYF. CDR3 DNA: TGTGCCAGTAGTATTGGTCCAGCCGGCGAGCAGTACTTC.

The CDR3 bases are TGTGCCAGCAGGCGACAGGGCCTCGGCGAGCAGTACTTC. Translated, it gives CASRRQGLGEQYF. The rearrangement uses TRBV2 and TRBJ2-7; 7 nucleotides agree with TRBD1. The CDR3 extends over 13 amino acids. Germline values: CDR1 SNHLY, CDR2 FYNNEI. With V trimmed by 6 bases and J by 6 bases, 8 bases remained unmatched. Full variable domain (remainder filled in from reference TRBV2 and TRBJ2-7): EPEVTQTPSHQVTQMGQEVILRCVPISNHLYFYWYRQILGQKVEFLVSFYNNEISEKSEIFDDQFSVERPDGSNFTLKIRSTKLEDSAMYFCASRRQGLGEQYFGPGTRLTVT.

The chain combines TRBV19 with TRBJ1-3; TRBD1 aligns across 7 bases. V gave up 5 bases and J gave up 0 bases; unmatched junction bases: 4. The CDR3 runs 15 residues. Germline-derived CDR1 and CDR2 are LNHDA and SQIVND (reference sequence). The CDR3 region has the DNA TGTGCCAGTAGTTCCGGGACAGACTCTGGAAACACCATATATTTT. Encoded protein: CASSSGTDSGNTIYF.

The V gene is TRBV19, the J gene TRBJ1-2; D unclear. Germline CDR1 reads LNHDA; CDR2 reads SQIVND (reference sequence). The CDR3 is made up of 13 amino acids. V shed 1 base and J shed 8 bases, with 11 bases lying between them. Written as DNA, the CDR3 is TGTGCCAGTAGTATAGGGGAAGCGGTAGGCTACACCTTC. This codes for CASSIGEAVGYTF.

This clonotype was seen many times. The chain recombines TRBV7-3 with TRBJ2-2, with TRBD2 as a possible D gene (5 bases). This CDR3 has 16 residues. Trimming pared 5 bases from V and 0 bases from J, leaving 13 bases between. Looked up from germline, CDR1 is SGHTA and CDR2 is FQGTGA. The CDR3 DNA reads TGTGCCAGCAGCCCTCCCCCGGGGACGAACACCGGGGAGCTGTTTTTT. It yields the protein CASSPPPGTNTGELFF.

As regards this clonotype: The junction does not match germline at one end; this may be a read error. J is TRBJ1-5 and V is TRBV24-1; D uncertain. This CDR3 spans 14 amino acids. Germline CDR1 is KGHDR and CDR2 is SFDVKD. The CDR3 coding sequence is TGTGCCAGCAGTTTAGTGGCCGATAATCAGCCCCAGCATTTT. Its protein product is CASSLVADNQPQHF.

There are many counts of this clonotype. The rearrangement links TRBV6-9 to TRBJ2-7, with no clear D. The CDR3 has 14 amino acids. V lost 2 bases to trimming and J lost 0 bases, with 8 bases between them. Germline assignment: CDR1 MNHGY and CDR2 SVAAGI. The CDR3 DNA reads as TGTGCCAGCAGTTATGGGATGAGCTCCTACGAGCAGTACTTC. Its translation is CASSYGMSSYEQYF.

The V and J genes are TRBV19 and TRBJ1-1; D is ambiguous. Trimming stripped 5 bases from V and 5 bases from J, with 12 bases between. Germline loops: CDR1 LNHDA, CDR2 SQIVND (reference sequence). This CDR3 comprises 13 residues. CDR3 nucleotides: TGTGCCAGTAGTGGGGTAGTGAGGACTGAAGCTTTCTTT. Translating gives CASSGVVRTEAFF.